These T cell receptor beta chains were read from a single sample in a study of T cell repertoires in cytomegalovirus infection. TCRdb passed the reads through MiXCR, listing each CDR3 protein once. This table holds about 920,000 distinct CDR3 sequences, around a third found once. No antigen has been identified for these receptors. This specimen was cultured CD8+ T cells from PBMCs, taken from culture after CMV antigen stimulation. The receptors originated from a human donor in good health (CMV status not recorded). Some clones in this sample may be carry-over from other donors' samples. The CDR3 runs from the conserved cysteine through the conserved F or W. The D gene is left open where the match is weak. Clone size is shown for a subset of rows, as once, few, many or a class of expanded clone.

TRBJ2-1,TRBD2,15,TRBV6-4,NA,CASRNYSGGAGEQFF,TGTGCCAGCAGAAACTATAGCGGGGGGGCCGGTGAGCAGTTCTTC
TRBJ2-1,TRBD1,13,TRBV5-6,many,CASTLDRGNEQFF,TGTGCCAGCACCTTGGACAGGGGCAATGAGCAGTTCTTC
TRBJ2-2,NA,15,TRBV6-5,NA,CASTVRGVGTGELFF,TGTGCCAGCACCGTTAGGGGGGTGGGCACCGGGGAGCTGTTTTTT
TRBJ2-3,NA,15,TRBV7-3,few,CASSLILGNTDTQYF,TGTGCCAGCAGCTTAATATTAGGGAACACAGATACGCAGTATTTT
TRBJ1-1,NA,15,TRBV9,NA,CASSDLRTTNTEAFF,TGTGCCAGCAGCGATTTGAGGACAACAAACACTGAAGCTTTCTTT
TRBJ1-1,TRBD1,12,TRBV7-9,few,CASSATGSEAFF,TGTGCCAGCAGCGCGACAGGGTCCGAAGCTTTCTTT
TRBJ1-1,NA,13,TRBV27,NA,CASSFLVRGEAFF,TGTGCCAGCAGTTTCCTCGTCCGTGGTGAAGCTTTCTTT
TRBJ2-5,NA,13,TRBV20-1,NA,CSARGAGEETQYF,TGCAGTGCTAGAGGGGCAGGAGAAGAGACCCAGTACTTC
TRBJ2-7,NA,15,TRBV27,many,CASSLRGGPSYEQYF,TGTGCCAGCAGTTTGAGGGGCGGCCCTTCCTACGAGCAGTACTTC
TRBJ2-1,NA,15,TRBV19,NA,CASSIQGPSYNEQFF,TGTGCCAGTAGTATACAGGGACCCTCCTACAATGAGCAGTTCTTC
TRBJ2-3,NA,19,TRBV11-3,NA,CASSFFTNRGCVFTDTQYF,TGTGCCAGCAGCTTCTTCACGAATCGGGGCTGCGTGTTCACAGATACGCAGTATTTT
TRBJ2-5,NA,17,TRBV7-6,many,CASSLDWQGSYQETQYF,TGTGCCAGCAGCTTAGATTGGCAGGGAAGCTACCAAGAGACCCAGTACTTC
TRBJ2-7,NA,16,TRBV12-3/TRBV12-4,NA,CASSFTTTGLAYEQYF,TGTGCCAGCAGTTTTACAACTACGGGGCTGGCCTACGAGCAGTACTTC
TRBJ2-2,TRBD1,16,TRBV7-9,few,CASRSPGQVYTGELFF,TGTGCCAGCAGGTCCCCGGGACAGGTTTACACCGGGGAGCTGTTTTTT
TRBJ2-5,TRBD1,16,TRBV6-2/TRBV6-3,few,CATHYRTGGMEETQYF,TGTGCCACCCACTACAGGACAGGGGGGATGGAAGAGACCCAGTACTTC
TRBJ1-5,NA,15,TRBV5-5,NA,CASSLNRQPNQPQHF,TGTGCCAGCAGCTTGAATAGACAACCAAATCAGCCCCAGCATTTT
TRBJ2-1,TRBD2,17,TRBV20-1,NA,CSARGTSGGVKIHEQFF,TGCAGTGCTAGAGGGACTAGCGGGGGGGTGAAGATACATGAGCAGTTCTTC
TRBJ1-1,NA,15,TRBV7-2,NA,CASSSSPGGNTEAFF,TGTGCCAGCAGCTCCTCCCCGGGCGGGAACACTGAAGCTTTCTTT
TRBJ2-3,NA,17,TRBV27,NA,CASSPPPVGSRTDTQYF,TGTGCCAGCAGTCCGCCCCCAGTAGGGTCCCGCACAGATACGCAGTATTTT
TRBJ2-1,NA,12,TRBV2,NA,CASSEARNEQFF,TGTGCCAGCAGTGAAGCGCGAAATGAGCAGTTCTTC
TRBJ1-2,NA,12,TRBV19,few,CASSYPDDGYTF,TGTGCCAGTAGTTACCCAGACGATGGCTACACCTTC
TRBJ2-5,NA,15,TRBV6-1,few,CASSPRGQGMETQYF,TGTGCCAGCAGTCCCCGGGGGCAGGGGATGGAGACCCAGTACTTC
TRBJ1-1,NA,15,TRBV6-1,NA,CASSEQRGLNTEAFF,TGTGCCAGCAGTGAACAAAGGGGTTTGAACACTGAAGCTTTCTTT
TRBJ1-2,TRBD1,16,TRBV9,NA,CASSLGDRGHSYGYTF,TGTGCCAGCAGCTTAGGGGACAGGGGGCATAGCTATGGCTACACCTTC
TRBJ2-1,TRBD2,16,TRBV12-5,NA,CASGLRRGLANNEQFF,TGTGCTAGTGGTTTGCGCCGGGGACTAGCTAACAATGAGCAGTTCTTC
TRBJ2-6,TRBD1,17,TRBV5-6,NA,CASSPGTAGSGANVLTF,TGTGCCAGCAGCCCCGGGACAGCCGGCTCTGGGGCCAACGTCCTGACTTTC
TRBJ1-1,NA,18,TRBV15,few,CATSRDVISGGAATEAFF,TGTGCCACCAGCAGAGATGTTATATCGGGGGGGGCGGCCACTGAAGCTTTCTTT
TRBJ2-5,TRBD1,13,TRBV10-3,once,CAFFGQGAQTQYF,TGTGCCTTCTTCGGGCAGGGGGCACAGACCCAGTACTTC
TRBJ2-1,NA,17,TRBV7-9,many,CASSLAPGASSYNEQFF,TGTGCCAGCAGCTTAGCCCCGGGGGCTAGCTCCTACAATGAGCAGTTCTTC
TRBJ2-3,NA,16,TRBV7-9,few,CASSPAGTRGTDTQYF,TGTGCCAGCAGCCCAGCAGGGACCAGGGGCACAGATACGCAGTATTTT
TRBJ1-2,NA,15,TRBV6-1,NA,CASSPNYMNGYGYTF,TGTGCCAGCAGTCCGAACTACATGAACGGCTATGGCTACACCTTC
TRBJ1-1,TRBD1,15,TRBV6-6,few,CASSSPTGRDTEAFF,TGTGCCAGCAGTTCCCCGACAGGGAGGGACACTGAAGCTTTCTTT
TRBJ2-1,NA,13,TRBV12-3/TRBV12-4,NA,CASRRQRGNEQFF,TGTGCCAGCAGACGACAAAGGGGCAATGAGCAGTTCTTC
TRBJ1-2,NA,14,TRBV9,NA,CASSEGDGRYGYTF,TGTGCCAGCAGCGAGGGGGACGGACGATATGGCTACACCTTC
TRBJ1-2,NA,14,TRBV6-6,few,CASSYSGAGDGYTF,TGTGCCAGCAGTTACTCAGGGGCAGGGGATGGCTACACCTTC
TRBJ1-5,NA,12,TRBV29-1,NA,CSARDGDQPQHF,TGCAGCGCCCGGGACGGTGATCAGCCCCAGCATTTT
TRBJ2-7,NA,14,TRBV2,NA,CARSELDPRYEQYF,TGTGCCAGGAGTGAGTTGGACCCCCGCTACGAGCAGTACTTC
TRBJ2-2,TRBD1,16,TRBV10-3,once,CAINQPDRGNTGELFF,TGTGCCATCAACCAACCCGACAGGGGGAACACCGGGGAGCTGTTTTTT
TRBJ2-3,NA,14,TRBV5-4,NA,CASSFRGRTDTQYF,TGTGCCAGCAGCTTCAGGGGTAGAACAGATACGCAGTATTTT
TRBJ2-1,NA,11,TRBV6-1,NA,CASNPGAEQFF,TGTGCCAGCAACCCCGGAGCTGAGCAGTTCTTC
TRBJ1-3,NA,14,TRBV12-3/TRBV12-4,many,CASSYYGARNTIYF,TGTGCCAGCAGTTATTACGGGGCCCGAAACACCATATATTTT
TRBJ1-2,TRBD1,13,TRBV9,once,CASSAWTGNGYTF,TGTGCCAGCAGCGCCTGGACAGGAAATGGCTACACCTTC
TRBJ2-1,TRBD2,16,TRBV7-9,many,CASSLIGLGRGNEQFF,TGTGCCAGCAGCTTAATAGGACTAGGGCGGGGAAATGAGCAGTTCTTC